These 15 T cell receptor beta chains came from one sample sequenced in a study of identical twins. Via MiXCR, TCRdb re-called the 5' RACE reads, giving one row per CDR3 protein. Here the sample spans about 720,000 distinct CDR3 sequences, over 8.5% being singletons. These data were also filed under a second study, of yellow fever vaccine responses in identical twins.

Sample: PBMCs. The receptors stem from a woman in her late teens or twenties in good health.

This chain joins TRBV6-1 and TRBJ2-1, with TRBD1 matching 9 bases. V lost 5 bases to trimming and J lost 10 bases; unmatched junction nucleotides: 6. This CDR3 is built from 13 residues. Germline V gives CDR1 MNHNS, CDR2 SASEGT. DNA for the CDR3: TGTGCCAGCAGTACACAGGGGGCGCGGGAGCAGTTCTTC. Translating it yields CASSTQGAREQFF.

This sequence joins TRBV28 and TRBJ2-7, with D tentatively TRBD2 (6 bases). With 3 bases removed from V and 5 bases from J, the gap between germline ends came to 11 bases. Germline V lookup: CDR1 MDHEN, CDR2 SYDVKM. This CDR3 is built from 13 residues. The CDR3 sequence is CASSFAGIDEQYF. DNA of the CDR3: TGTGCCAGCAGTTTTGCGGGAATAGACGAGCAGTACTTC. Filled out from reference TRBV28 and TRBJ2-7, the complete variable domain reads DVKVTQSSRYLVKRTGEKVFLECVQDMDHENMFWYRQDPGLGLRLIYFSYDVKMKEKGDIPEGYSVSREKKERFSLILESASTNQTSMYLCASSFAGIDEQYFGPGTRLTVT.

In this sample, this clonotype turned up a few times. This chain joins TRBV24-1 and TRBJ1-3; TRBD1 matches 7 bases. The CDR3 spans 17 residues. Looked up from germline, CDR1 is KGHDR and CDR2 is SFDVKD. With V trimmed by 4 bases and J by 2 bases, 10 bases remained unmatched. CDR3 DNA: TGTGCCACCAGTGAAGGTCAAATCGGGACAGCTGGAAACACCATATATTTT. Translating it yields CATSEGQIGTAGNTIYF.

This chain connects TRBV5-4 to TRBJ2-1, with 10 bases aligning to TRBD2. The germline V gene has CDR1 SGHNT and CDR2 YYREEE (reference sequence). The CDR3 is 15 amino acids. The V and J ends lost 9 bases and 4 bases, in that order; junction bases with no gene match: 10. CDR3 DNA sequence: TGTGCCACCTCTCTTTCTAGCGGGGGTTACAATGAGCAGTTCTTC. This gives the protein CATSLSSGGYNEQFF.

The chain uses TRBV12-3 or TRBV12-4 and TRBJ2-7, with 8 bases fitting TRBD1. The trim removed 3 bases at V and 2 bases at J, leaving 3 bases unmatched. The CDR3 length is 14 residues. The CDR3 DNA follows: TGTGCCAGCAGTTTTGGGGACAGGCCCTACGAGCAGTACTTC. Its translation is CASSFGDRPYEQYF.

This clonotype has a count of ten or more. This chain joins TRBV12-3 or TRBV12-4 and TRBJ2-7; D unresolved. This CDR3 has 15 amino acids. Trimming removed 1 base at V and 0 bases at J, with 10 bases between. CDR3 region: CASSLGQLYSYEQYF. The CDR3, as DNA: TGTGCCAGCAGTTTAGGGCAGCTCTACTCCTACGAGCAGTACTTC.

This clonotype was counted only a few times. V usage is TRBV5-5 and J usage is TRBJ2-5, with a possible D match to TRBD1 (5 bases). Trimming removed 1 base from V and 3 bases from J, with 16 bases in between. Germline lookup yields CDR1 SGHKS and CDR2 YYEKEE (reference sequence). The CDR3 is made up of 16 amino acids. This chain's CDR3 is CASSLSPGRAEETQYF. The CDR3 DNA is TGTGCCAGCAGCTTGTCCCCAGGCAGGGCGGAAGAGACCCAGTACTTC.

The chain joins TRBV18 to TRBJ2-5, with D perhaps TRBD2 (5 bases). The CDR3 is 16 residues long. Germline V gives CDR1 KGHSH, CDR2 LQKENI. V was clipped by 0 bases and J by 4 bases, with 15 bases between them. This CDR3 reads CASSPPGSGLLETQYF. The DNA of the CDR3 is TGTGCCAGCTCACCACCGGGATCGGGGTTATTAGAGACCCAGTACTTC.

This chain joins TRBV19 and TRBJ2-1; D unclear. Trimming removed 4 bases at V and 6 bases at J, with 7 bases between. The CDR3 length is 12 residues. Looked up from germline, CDR1 is LNHDA and CDR2 is SQIVND (reference sequence). In nucleotides, the CDR3 is TGTGCCAGTAGTAGGGGAAGCAATGAGCAGTTCTTC. Translation gives CASSRGSNEQFF.

V and J are TRBV4-1 and TRBJ2-1; no clear D gene. V shed 3 bases and J shed 0 bases, with 15 bases lying between them. This CDR3 has 17 residues. CDR1 is MGHRA and CDR2 is YSYEKL in the germline V gene. The CDR3 sequence: CASSHVPGRSSYNEQFF. CDR3 in DNA: TGCGCCAGCAGCCACGTACCGGGTCGGAGCTCCTACAATGAGCAGTTCTTC.

The chain is built from TRBV24-1 and TRBJ2-1, with D maybe TRBD1 (6 bases). CDR1 and CDR2 from the germline V gene are KGHDR and SFDVKD. This CDR3 spans 12 amino acids. V lost 7 bases and J 10 bases, leaving 13 bases between the germline ends. The CDR3 loop is CATSGIQGEQFF. For the CDR3, the DNA is TGTGCCACCAGCGGGATCCAGGGGGAGCAGTTCTTC.

This clonotype was seen repeatedly, ten times or more. The CDR3 DNA reads as TGCAGCGTTGAGAGCCGACAGGGATCGTCCGGGGAGCTGTTTTTT. As protein: CSVESRQGSSGELFF. The chain combines TRBV29-1 with TRBJ2-2, with 7 bases that match TRBD1. V shed 3 bases, J shed 6 bases, and the junction held 10 bases outside the gene matches. This CDR3 spans 15 amino acids. In germline, CDR1 is SQVTM, CDR2 ANQGSEA.

This clonotype has at least ten counts. This sequence joins TRBV29-1 and TRBJ2-2; D unresolved. This CDR3 region has 11 residues. Trimming stripped 4 bases from V and 6 bases from J, with 6 bases between. The V gene's germline CDR1 is SQVTM and CDR2 ANQGSEA. The CDR3 protein is CSVGEAGELFF. In DNA, the CDR3 is TGCAGCGTTGGTGAGGCCGGGGAGCTGTTTTTT.

The chain joins TRBV10-2 to TRBJ2-7; D not certain. The CDR3 consists of 13 residues. With 5 bases removed from V and 2 bases from J, the gap between germline ends came to 10 bases. Germline-derived CDR1 and CDR2 are WSHSY and SAAADI. This CDR3 is CASSLLYTYEQYF. The CDR3 DNA follows: TGCGCCAGCAGTCTACTCTACACCTACGAGCAGTACTTC.

This clonotype was detected many times. The gene calls are TRBV11-2 and TRBJ2-3; D gene uncertain. V was shortened by 5 bases and J by 0 bases, with 9 bases between the two germline ends. The CDR3 has 14 residues. The germline V gene encodes CDR1 SGHAT and CDR2 FQNNGV. The CDR3 DNA sequence: TGTGCCAGCAGCACGATCCCTAGCACAGATACGCAGTATTTT. It specifies CASSTIPSTDTQYF.